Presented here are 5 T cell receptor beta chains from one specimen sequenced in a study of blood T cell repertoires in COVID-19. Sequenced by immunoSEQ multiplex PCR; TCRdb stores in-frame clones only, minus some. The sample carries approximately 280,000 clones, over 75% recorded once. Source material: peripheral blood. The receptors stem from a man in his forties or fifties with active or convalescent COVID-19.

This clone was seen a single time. DNA of the CDR3: TGTGCCAGCAGTCAGGGACAGGGGCGAGTTGGAAACACCATATATTTT. Protein product: CASSQGQGRVGNTIYF. The gene calls are TRBV27 and TRBJ1-3; 10 positions match TRBD1. Germline V gene sequence: CDR1 MNHEY, CDR2 SMNVEV (reference sequence). V shed 5 bases and J 3 bases; nucleotides not matched to a gene: 7. The CDR3 runs 16 residues.

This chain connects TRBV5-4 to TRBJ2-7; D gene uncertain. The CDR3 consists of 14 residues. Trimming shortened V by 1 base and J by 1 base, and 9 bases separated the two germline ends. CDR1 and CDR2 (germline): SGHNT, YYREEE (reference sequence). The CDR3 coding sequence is TGTGCCAGCAGCTTGCAGGCAACATCCTACGAGCAGTACTTC. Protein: CASSLQATSYEQYF.

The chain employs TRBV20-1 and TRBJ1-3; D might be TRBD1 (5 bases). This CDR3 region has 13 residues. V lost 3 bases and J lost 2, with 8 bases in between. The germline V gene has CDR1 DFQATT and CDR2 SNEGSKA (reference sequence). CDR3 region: CSASKQAGNTIYF. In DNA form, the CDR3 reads TGCAGTGCTAGTAAACAGGCTGGAAACACCATATATTTT.

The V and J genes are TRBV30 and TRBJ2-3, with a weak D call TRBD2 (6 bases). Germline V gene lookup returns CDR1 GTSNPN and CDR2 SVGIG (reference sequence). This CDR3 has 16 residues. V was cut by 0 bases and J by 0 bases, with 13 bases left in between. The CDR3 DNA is TGTGCCTGGAGTGTTTCGGGACTCCTTAGCACAGATACGCAGTATTTT. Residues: CAWSVSGLLSTDTQYF.

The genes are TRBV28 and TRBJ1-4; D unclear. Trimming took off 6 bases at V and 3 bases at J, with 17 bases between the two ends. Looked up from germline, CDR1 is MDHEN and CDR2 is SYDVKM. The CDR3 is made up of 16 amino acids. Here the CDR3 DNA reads TGTGCCAGCAGCATCAGTGGACTAGCGGCTAATGAAAAACTGTTTTTT. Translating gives CASSISGLAANEKLFF.